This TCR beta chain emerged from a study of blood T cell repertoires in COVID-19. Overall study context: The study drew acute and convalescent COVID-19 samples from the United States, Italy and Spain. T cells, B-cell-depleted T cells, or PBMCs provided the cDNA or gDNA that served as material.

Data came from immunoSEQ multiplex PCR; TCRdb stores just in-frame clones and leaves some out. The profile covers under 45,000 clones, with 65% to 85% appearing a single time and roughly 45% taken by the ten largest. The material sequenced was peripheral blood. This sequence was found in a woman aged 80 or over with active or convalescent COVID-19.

CDR3 amino acids: CASPIAIPLVEQYF. In DNA, the CDR3 is TGTGCCAGCCCCATAGCTATCCCACTGGTCGAGCAGTACTTC. The chain has TRBV3-1 (or the pseudogene TRBV3-2) and TRBJ2-7; D not resolved. In germline, CDR1 is LGHDT, CDR2 YNNKEL (reference sequence). This CDR3 contains 14 residues. V was cut by 8 bases and J by 6 bases, with 20 bases left in between.